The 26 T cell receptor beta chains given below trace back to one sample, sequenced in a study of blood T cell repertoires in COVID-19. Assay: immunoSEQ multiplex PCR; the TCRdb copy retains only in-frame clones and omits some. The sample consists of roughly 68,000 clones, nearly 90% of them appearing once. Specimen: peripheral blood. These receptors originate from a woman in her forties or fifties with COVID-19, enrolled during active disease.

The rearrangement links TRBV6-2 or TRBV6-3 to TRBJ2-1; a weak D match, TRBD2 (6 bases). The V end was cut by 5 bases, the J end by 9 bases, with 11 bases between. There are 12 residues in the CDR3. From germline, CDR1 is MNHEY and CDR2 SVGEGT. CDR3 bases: TGTGCCAGCAGTAGGAGGGCTGGTGAGCAGTTCTTC. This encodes CASSRRAGEQFF.

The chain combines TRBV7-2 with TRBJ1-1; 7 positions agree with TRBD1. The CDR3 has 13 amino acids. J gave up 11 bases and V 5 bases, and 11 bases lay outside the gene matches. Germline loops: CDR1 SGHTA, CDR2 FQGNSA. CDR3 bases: TGTGCCAGCAGCGCCAAACAGGGGTCTTGGGCTTTCTTT. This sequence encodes CASSAKQGSWAFF.

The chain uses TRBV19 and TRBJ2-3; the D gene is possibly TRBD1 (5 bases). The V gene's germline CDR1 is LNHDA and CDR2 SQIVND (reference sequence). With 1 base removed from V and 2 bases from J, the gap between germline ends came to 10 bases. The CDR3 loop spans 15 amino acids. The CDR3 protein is CASSIGAGPTDTQYF. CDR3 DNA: TGTGCCAGTAGTATAGGCGCAGGGCCCACAGATACGCAGTATTTT.

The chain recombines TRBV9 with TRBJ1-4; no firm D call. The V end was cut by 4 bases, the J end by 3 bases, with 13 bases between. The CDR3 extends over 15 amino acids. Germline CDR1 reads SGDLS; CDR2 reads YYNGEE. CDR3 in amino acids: CASSTEEGANEKLFF. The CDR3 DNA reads TGTGCCAGCAGCACCGAGGAAGGAGCTAATGAAAAACTGTTTTTT.

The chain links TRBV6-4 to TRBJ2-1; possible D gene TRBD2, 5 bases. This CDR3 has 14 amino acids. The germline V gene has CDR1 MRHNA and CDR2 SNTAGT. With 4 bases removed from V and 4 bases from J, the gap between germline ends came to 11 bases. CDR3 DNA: TGTGCCAGCAGTGTTAGCGAGCTTTACAATGAGCAGTTCTTC. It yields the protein CASSVSELYNEQFF.

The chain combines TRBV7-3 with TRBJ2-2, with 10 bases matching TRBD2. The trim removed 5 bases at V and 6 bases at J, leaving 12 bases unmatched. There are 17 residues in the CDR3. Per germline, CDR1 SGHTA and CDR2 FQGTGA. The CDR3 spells CASSPASGRGRAGELFF. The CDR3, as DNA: TGTGCCAGCAGCCCCGCTAGCGGGAGAGGACGAGCCGGGGAGCTGTTTTTT.

CDR3 in amino acids: CASSIRTSGSLEQYF. CDR3 nucleotides: TGTGCCAGTAGTATAAGGACTAGCGGGAGCCTCGAGCAGTACTTC. The rearrangement links TRBV19 to TRBJ2-7, with 13 positions matching TRBD2. The CDR3 runs to 15 residues. Losses at the gene ends were 2 bases for V and 6 bases for J; bases not matched to a gene: 4. Germline assignment: CDR1 LNHDA and CDR2 SQIVND (reference sequence).

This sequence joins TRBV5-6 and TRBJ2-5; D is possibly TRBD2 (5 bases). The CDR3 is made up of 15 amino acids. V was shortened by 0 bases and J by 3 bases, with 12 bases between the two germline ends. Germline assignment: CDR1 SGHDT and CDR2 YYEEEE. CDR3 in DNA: TGTGCCAGCAGCTTGGTCTCCGGGAATAAAGAGACCCAGTACTTC. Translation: CASSLVSGNKETQYF. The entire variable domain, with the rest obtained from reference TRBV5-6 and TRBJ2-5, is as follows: DAGVTQSPTHLIKTRGQQVTLRCSPKSGHDTVSWYQQALGQGPQFIFQYYEEEERQRGNFPDRFSGHQFPNYSSELNVNALLLGDSALYLCASSLVSGNKETQYFGPGTRLLVL.

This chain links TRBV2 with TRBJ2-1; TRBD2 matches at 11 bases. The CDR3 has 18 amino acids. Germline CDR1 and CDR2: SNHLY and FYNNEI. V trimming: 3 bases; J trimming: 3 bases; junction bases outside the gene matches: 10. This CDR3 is CASSEGRASGRIYNEQFF. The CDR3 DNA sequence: TGTGCCAGCAGTGAGGGTAGGGCTAGCGGGAGGATCTACAATGAGCAGTTCTTC.

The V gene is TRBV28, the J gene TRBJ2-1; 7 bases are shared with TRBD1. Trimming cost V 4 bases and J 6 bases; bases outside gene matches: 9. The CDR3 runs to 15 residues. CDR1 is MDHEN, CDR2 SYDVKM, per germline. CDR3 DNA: TGTGCCAGCAGTTCCCTCCACAGGGGAAGCAATGAGCAGTTCTTC. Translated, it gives CASSSLHRGSNEQFF.

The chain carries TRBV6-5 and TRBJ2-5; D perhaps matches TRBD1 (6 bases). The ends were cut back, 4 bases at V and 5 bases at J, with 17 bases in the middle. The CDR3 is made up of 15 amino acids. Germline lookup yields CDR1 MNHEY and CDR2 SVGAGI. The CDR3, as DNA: TGTGCCAGCAGTTTACAGGGTTGGGAAGGGGAGACCCAGTACTTC. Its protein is CASSLQGWEGETQYF.

The CDR3 reads CASSSLAGGAGGEQFF. DNA for the CDR3: TGTGCCAGCAGTTCCTTAGCGGGAGGTGCAGGGGGGGAGCAGTTCTTC. J is TRBJ2-1 and V is TRBV6-6; 10 positions match TRBD2. V dropped 4 bases and J dropped 10; count of bases not matched to a gene: 13. Germline CDR1 MNHNY, CDR2 SVGAGI (reference sequence). The CDR3 extends over 16 amino acids.

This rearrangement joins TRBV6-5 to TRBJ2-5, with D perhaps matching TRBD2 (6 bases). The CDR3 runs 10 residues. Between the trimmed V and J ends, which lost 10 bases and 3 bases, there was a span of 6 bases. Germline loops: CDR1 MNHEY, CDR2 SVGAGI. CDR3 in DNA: TGTGCCACGGGGGAAGAGACCCAGTACTTC. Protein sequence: CATGEETQYF.

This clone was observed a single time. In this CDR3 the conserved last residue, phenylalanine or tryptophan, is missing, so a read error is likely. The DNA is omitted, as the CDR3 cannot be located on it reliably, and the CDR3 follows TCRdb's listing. The CDR3 region is CASTPWAGVSI. The J gene is TRBJ2-7, the V gene TRBV21-1; the listed D gene, TRBD2, was not tested against the DNA. TRBV21-1 counts as a pseudogene. The CDR3 comprises 11 residues, both ends counted.

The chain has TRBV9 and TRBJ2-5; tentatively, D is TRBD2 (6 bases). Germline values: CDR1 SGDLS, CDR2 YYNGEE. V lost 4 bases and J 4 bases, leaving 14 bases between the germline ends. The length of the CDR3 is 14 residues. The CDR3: CASSPRRAGETQYF. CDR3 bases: TGTGCCAGCAGCCCCCGGAGGGCAGGAGAGACCCAGTACTTC.

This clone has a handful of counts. The CDR3 DNA reads TGCGCCACCCGACAGGGGGGGATCGGTCAGCCCCAGCATTTT. Its translation: CATRQGGIGQPQHF. The J gene is TRBJ1-5, the V gene TRBV10-2; 9 nucleotides match TRBD1. CDR1 is WSHSY and CDR2 is SAAADI in the germline V gene. V lost 10 bases, J lost 6 bases, and 10 bases stayed unmatched. The CDR3 loop spans 14 amino acids.

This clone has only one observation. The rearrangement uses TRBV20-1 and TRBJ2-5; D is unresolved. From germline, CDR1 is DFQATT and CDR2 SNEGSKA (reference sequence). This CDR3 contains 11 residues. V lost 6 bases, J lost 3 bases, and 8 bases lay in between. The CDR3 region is CSAEHKETQYF. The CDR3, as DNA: TGCAGTGCCGAGCATAAAGAGACCCAGTACTTC.

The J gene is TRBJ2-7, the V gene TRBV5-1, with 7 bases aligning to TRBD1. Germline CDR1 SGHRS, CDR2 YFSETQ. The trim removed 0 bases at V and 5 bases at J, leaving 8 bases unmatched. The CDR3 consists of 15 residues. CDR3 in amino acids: CASSLGPGQVHEQYF. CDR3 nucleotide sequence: TGCGCCAGCAGCTTGGGGCCTGGACAGGTCCACGAGCAGTACTTC.

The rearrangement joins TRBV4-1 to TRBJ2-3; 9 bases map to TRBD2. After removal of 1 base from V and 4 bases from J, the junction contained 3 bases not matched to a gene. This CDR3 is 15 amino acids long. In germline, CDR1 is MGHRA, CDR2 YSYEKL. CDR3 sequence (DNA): TGCGCCAGCAGCCAAGTTCGCGGGAGGGCAGATACGCAGTATTTT. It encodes CASSQVRGRADTQYF.

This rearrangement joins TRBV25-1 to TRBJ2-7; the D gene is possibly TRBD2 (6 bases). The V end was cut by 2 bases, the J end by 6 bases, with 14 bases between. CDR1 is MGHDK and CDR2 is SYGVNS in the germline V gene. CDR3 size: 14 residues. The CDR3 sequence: CASSEAGRNGEQYF. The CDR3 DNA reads TGTGCCAGCAGTGAAGCGGGGCGCAACGGCGAGCAGTACTTC.

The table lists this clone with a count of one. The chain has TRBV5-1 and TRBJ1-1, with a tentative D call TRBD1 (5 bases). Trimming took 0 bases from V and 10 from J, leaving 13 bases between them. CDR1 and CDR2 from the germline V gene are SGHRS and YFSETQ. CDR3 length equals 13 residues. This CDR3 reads CASSLERDLSAFF. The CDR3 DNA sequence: TGCGCCAGCAGCTTGGAACGGGACTTGTCAGCTTTCTTT.

CDR3 sequence: CASSPQGPQFF. The DNA of the CDR3 is TGTGCCAGCAGTCCGCAGGGCCCGCAGTTCTTC. The J gene is TRBJ2-1, the V gene TRBV6-2 or TRBV6-3; D perhaps matches TRBD1 (5 bases). Germline V gene sequence: CDR1 MNHEY, CDR2 SVGEGT. This CDR3 has 11 residues. Deletions cut 5 bases from V and 12 bases from J, with 11 bases between.

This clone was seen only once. CDR3 bases: TGTGCCAGCATTCTTCGGAGGGACCACACTGAAGCTTTCTTT. Protein: CASILRRDHTEAFF. The rearrangement joins TRBV2 to TRBJ1-1; D may be TRBD1 (5 bases). V gave up 7 bases and J gave up 3 bases, with 15 bases separating them. Germline V gene lookup returns CDR1 SNHLY and CDR2 FYNNEI. This CDR3 has 14 amino acids.

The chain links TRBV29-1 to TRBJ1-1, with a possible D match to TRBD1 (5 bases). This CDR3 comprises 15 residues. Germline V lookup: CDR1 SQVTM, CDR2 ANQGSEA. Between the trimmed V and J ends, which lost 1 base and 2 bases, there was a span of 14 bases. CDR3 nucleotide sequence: TGCAGCGTTGAAGGACGGCCAGGGTACAACACTGAAGCTTTCTTT. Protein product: CSVEGRPGYNTEAFF.

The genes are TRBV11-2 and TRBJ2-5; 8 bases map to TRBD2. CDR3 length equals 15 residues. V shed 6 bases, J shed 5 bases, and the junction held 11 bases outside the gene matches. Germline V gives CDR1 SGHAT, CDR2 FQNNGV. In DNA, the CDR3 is TGTGCCAGCAGGCGAAGAGGAGCGGGAGAGGAGACCCAGTACTTC. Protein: CASRRRGAGEETQYF.

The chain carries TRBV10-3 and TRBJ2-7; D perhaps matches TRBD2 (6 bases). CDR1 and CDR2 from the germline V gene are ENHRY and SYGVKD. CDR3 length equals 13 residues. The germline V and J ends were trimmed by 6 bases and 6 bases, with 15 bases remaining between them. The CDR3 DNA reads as TGTGCCATCAGCACCCTGCAGCGGGTCGAGCAGTACTTC. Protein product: CAISTLQRVEQYF.